This T cell receptor beta chain was observed in a study of blood T cell repertoires in COVID-19. Data came from immunoSEQ multiplex PCR; TCRdb stores just in-frame clones and leaves some out. The data show roughly 68,000 clones, about four fifths seen once. The germline V gene encodes CDR1 MDHEN and CDR2 SYDVKM. V was clipped by 6 bases and J by 0 bases, with 9 bases between them. CDR3 length equals 14 residues. This receptor was identified in a middle-aged woman with acute COVID-19. The chain has TRBV28 and TRBJ1-5, with D possibly matching TRBD1 (6 bases). Sequencing input: PBMCs or T cells enriched from blood (not recorded which). The CDR3 sequence is CASRGQISNQPQHF. CDR3 bases: TGTGCCAGCAGAGGACAGATTAGCAATCAGCCCCAGCATTTT.